This is a list of T cell receptor beta chains from one sample in a study of siplizumab effects on memory and regulatory T cells. The assay was immunoSEQ multiplex PCR, and TCRdb's table has in-frame clones only and misses some. This sample has over 95,000 clones; 93% occur once, and the top ten carry around 0.16%. The sequenced material came from non-Treg CD4+ T cells sorted from blood. Receptors originate from a human donor in good health. The CDR3 runs from the conserved cysteine through the conserved F or W. D genes are given only for firm matches. Clone sizes are given selectively: once, few, many, or a class where the clone is expanded.

D: NA
size: NA
V: TRBV10-3
J: TRBJ1-1
CDR3: CAISGGTFRTEAFF
DNA: TGTGCCATCAGTGGGGGGACGTTCCGGACTGAAGCTTTCTTT

D: NA
size: NA
V: TRBV29-1
J: TRBJ2-3
CDR3: CSLRVGGTDTQYF
DNA: TGCAGCCTCCGGGTAGGAGGCACAGATACGCAGTATTTT

D: NA
size: NA
V: TRBV18
J: TRBJ1-2
CDR3: CASSSGVYGYTF
DNA: TGTGCCAGCTCCTCGGGGGTCTATGGCTACACCTTC

D: NA
size: NA
V: TRBV19
J: TRBJ1-5
CDR3: CASSIGHGEPQHF
DNA: TGTGCCAGTAGTATTGGCCACGGGGAGCCCCAGCATTTT

D: TRBD2
size: NA
V: TRBV27
J: TRBJ2-5
CDR3: CASRILGAGGNVETQYF
DNA: TGTGCCAGCAGGATTCTTGGCGCGGGGGGGAATGTAGAGACCCAGTACTTC

D: NA
size: NA
V: TRBV27
J: TRBJ2-2
CDR3: CASSLMVSYTGELFF
DNA: TGTGCCAGCAGTTTAATGGTCAGTTACACCGGGGAGCTGTTTTTT

D: NA
size: NA
V: TRBV7-9
J: TRBJ1-4
CDR3: CASSLRRFWGANEKLFF
DNA: TGTGCCAGCAGCTTACGCCGGTTCTGGGGTGCTAATGAAAAACTGTTTTTT

D: NA
size: NA
V: TRBV6-6
J: TRBJ1-1
CDR3: CASSKPGAGGTEAFF
DNA: TGTGCCAGCAGCAAACCGGGGGCGGGGGGCACTGAAGCTTTCTTT

D: TRBD1
size: NA
V: TRBV7-3
J: TRBJ2-1
CDR3: CASSPLGRGQYNEQFF
DNA: TGTGCCAGCAGCCCCCTCGGACGGGGACAGTACAATGAGCAGTTCTTC

D: TRBD1
size: NA
V: TRBV6-6
J: TRBJ1-2
CDR3: CASSLHRGAEGYTF
DNA: TGTGCCAGCAGCCTCCACAGGGGCGCGGAGGGCTACACCTTC

D: NA
size: NA
V: TRBV6-5
J: TRBJ1-1
CDR3: CASSYRTTGNTEAFF
DNA: TGTGCCAGCAGTTACCGGACCACGGGGAACACTGAAGCTTTCTTT

D: TRBD1
size: NA
V: TRBV2
J: TRBJ1-3
CDR3: CASSLRDRGVYSSGNTIYF
DNA: TGTGCCAGCAGTCTGAGGGACAGGGGCGTATATAGCTCTGGAAACACCATATATTTT

D: TRBD1
size: NA
V: TRBV6-1
J: TRBJ2-5
CDR3: CASSIGTGGWETQYF
DNA: TGTGCCAGCAGTATCGGGACAGGGGGCTGGGAGACCCAGTACTTC

D: NA
size: NA
V: TRBV7-9
J: TRBJ1-2
CDR3: CASSPGDYSSYGYTF
DNA: TGTGCCAGCAGCCCAGGGGATTACTCTAGCTATGGCTACACCTTC

D: NA
size: NA
V: TRBV4-1
J: TRBJ1-1
CDR3: CASSLTANTEAFF
DNA: TGCGCCAGCAGCCTGACAGCGAACACTGAAGCTTTCTTT

D: TRBD2
size: once
V: TRBV18
J: TRBJ2-3
CDR3: CASSPLRGGTADTQYF
DNA: TGTGCCAGCTCACCGCTACGGGGGGGAACCGCAGATACGCAGTATTTT

D: NA
size: NA
V: TRBV7-2
J: TRBJ1-6
CDR3: CASSLGQAGSNSPLHF
DNA: TGTGCCAGCAGCTTAGGTCAGGCAGGGAGTAATTCACCCCTCCACTTT

D: NA
size: NA
V: TRBV5-6
J: TRBJ2-1
CDR3: CASSLRQANNEQFF
DNA: TGTGCCAGCAGCTTGCGACAGGCGAACAATGAGCAGTTCTTC

D: TRBD1
size: once
V: TRBV10-3
J: TRBJ2-2
CDR3: CAIGSDRAAGELFF
DNA: TGTGCCATCGGATCGGACAGGGCGGCCGGGGAGCTGTTTTTT

D: NA
size: NA
V: TRBV19
J: TRBJ1-2
CDR3: CASRTGHGGANYGYTF
DNA: TGTGCCAGTAGGACGGGGCACGGGGGGGCGAACTATGGCTACACCTTC

D: TRBD1
size: once
V: TRBV4-3
J: TRBJ1-3
CDR3: CASSQEGQGMLGSGNTIYF
DNA: TGCGCCAGCAGCCAAGAGGGACAGGGAATGCTGGGTTCTGGAAACACCATATATTTT

D: TRBD2
size: once
V: TRBV7-3
J: TRBJ2-3
CDR3: CASSLVGLAGGSTDTQYF
DNA: TGTGCCAGCAGCTTAGTCGGACTAGCGGGGGGGAGCACAGATACGCAGTATTTT

D: TRBD1
size: NA
V: TRBV6-5
J: TRBJ1-2
CDR3: CASSYSGTGGFGYTF
DNA: TGTGCCAGCAGTTACTCGGGGACAGGGGGCTTCGGCTACACCTTC

D: NA
size: NA
V: TRBV6-4
J: TRBJ1-4
CDR3: CASSDWLVLRDEKLFF
DNA: TGTGCCAGCAGTGACTGGTTGGTATTACGGGATGAAAAACTGTTTTTT

D: NA
size: few
V: TRBV12-2
J: TRBJ2-2
CDR3: CASRLTGSGELFF
DNA: TGTGCAAGTCGCTTGACAGGGTCCGGGGAGCTGTTTTTT

D: TRBD1
size: NA
V: TRBV4-1
J: TRBJ1-4
CDR3: CASSPEGQSLPEKLFF
DNA: TGCGCCAGCAGCCCGGAGGGACAGTCTCTTCCCGAAAAACTGTTTTTT

D: TRBD1
size: few
V: TRBV4-1
J: TRBJ1-6
CDR3: CASRDGTDGNNSPLHF
DNA: TGCGCCAGCAGGGATGGGACAGACGGGAATAATTCACCCCTCCACTTT

D: NA
size: NA
V: TRBV19
J: TRBJ1-4
CDR3: CASSIGGVNEKLFF
DNA: TGTGCCAGTAGTATAGGAGGGGTGAATGAAAAACTGTTTTTT